A single sample is the source of the 20 T cell receptor beta chains below, sequenced in a study of identical twins. TCRdb reanalysed the 5' RACE reads using MiXCR and keeps one entry per CDR3 protein. The repertoire holds just over 500,000 distinct CDR3 sequences, less than 25% seen once, with about 0.99% in the top ten. The sample was also linked to a second study, of T cells expressing NK-cell markers.

Material: CD4+ T cells sorted from blood. These receptors came from a woman aged 18-29 years in good health.

In its sample, this clonotype was seen a few times. J is TRBJ1-4 and V is TRBV7-3, with D perhaps TRBD1 (5 bases). Germline loops: CDR1 SGHTA, CDR2 FQGTGA. This CDR3 contains 15 residues. V lost 1 base and J lost 2, with 8 bases in between. This chain's CDR3 is CASSLSGATNEKLFF. CDR3 nucleotide sequence: TGTGCCAGCAGCTTAAGTGGGGCGACTAATGAAAAACTGTTTTTT.

The V call is TRBV20-1, the J call TRBJ2-1; 9 bases map to TRBD1. V was pared by 0 bases and J by 10 bases, with 10 bases of the junction left unmatched. Germline CDR1 reads DFQATT; CDR2 reads SNEGSKA (reference sequence). The CDR3 is 15 amino acids. CDR3 loop: CSARDPQGAGGEQFF. In DNA form, the CDR3 reads TGCAGTGCTAGAGACCCACAGGGGGCAGGGGGAGAGCAGTTCTTC.

The gene calls are TRBV30 and TRBJ2-2, with D maybe TRBD2 (5 bases). This CDR3 is built from 14 residues. Trimming removed 0 bases at V and 7 bases at J, with 12 bases between. CDR1 is GTSNPN and CDR2 is SVGIG in the germline V gene (reference sequence). The chain's CDR3 is CAWSVEIGGGELFF. The CDR3 nucleotides are TGTGCCTGGAGTGTAGAGATCGGAGGCGGGGAGCTGTTTTTT.

The chain combines TRBV11-2 with TRBJ1-2; D is ambiguous. The germline gives CDR1 SGHAT, CDR2 FQNNGV. V lost 0 bases, J lost 7 bases, and 21 bases lay in between. This CDR3 contains 17 residues. Here the CDR3 DNA reads TGTGCCAGCAGCTTAGACCTCTCAACGGGGAGGTCTCCTGGCTACACCTTC. Translated, it gives CASSLDLSTGRSPGYTF.

This chain connects TRBV6-5 to TRBJ1-5, with no clear D. Trimming took 0 bases from V and 6 from J, leaving 6 bases between them. CDR3 length: 13 residues. Germline V gene lookup returns CDR1 MNHEY and CDR2 SVGAGI. CDR3 nucleotides: TGTGCCAGCAGTTACTCAGGCAGTCAGCCCCAGCATTTT. Residues: CASSYSGSQPQHF.

The rearrangement uses TRBV10-3 and TRBJ2-3; D is unclear. The CDR3 length is 12 residues. The ends were cut back, 2 bases at V and 3 bases at J, with 3 bases in the middle. Germline loops: CDR1 ENHRY, CDR2 SYGVKD. In DNA form, the CDR3 reads TGTGCCATCAGTGAGCGTACAGATACGCAGTATTTT. It specifies CAISERTDTQYF.

This clonotype appeared a few times. V usage is TRBV6-6 and J usage is TRBJ2-2, with D hard to call. The CDR3 consists of 13 residues. In germline, CDR1 is MNHNY, CDR2 SVGAGI (reference sequence). The germline V and J ends were trimmed by 0 bases and 6 bases, with 5 bases remaining between them. CDR3 protein: CASSYSRAGELFF. The CDR3, as DNA: TGTGCCAGCAGTTACTCCCGGGCCGGGGAGCTGTTTTTT.

This clonotype has a single count. This likely came from a read error, as a far larger clone is one base away. The chain joins TRBV6-6 to TRBJ2-5; no clear D gene. V lost 6 bases and J 5 bases, leaving 7 bases between the germline ends. CDR1 and CDR2 from the germline V gene are MNHNY and SVGAGI (reference sequence). The CDR3 extends over 11 amino acids. CDR3 sequence reads: CASRYRETQYF. The CDR3, as DNA: TGTGCCAGCAGATACCGGGAGACCCAGTACTTC.

J is TRBJ2-5 and V is TRBV18; D uncertain. There are 14 residues in the CDR3. Germline V gene lookup returns CDR1 KGHSH and CDR2 LQKENI. V lost 1 base and J lost 3, with 9 bases in between. The CDR3 reads CASSPLLREETQYF. In DNA form, the CDR3 reads TGTGCCAGCTCACCACTCCTCCGAGAAGAGACCCAGTACTTC.

The CDR3 loop reads CASRREAANTGELFF. The CDR3 DNA sequence: TGCGCCAGCAGAAGAGAGGCCGCGAACACCGGGGAGCTGTTTTTT. This sequence joins TRBV5-1 and TRBJ2-2; the D is unclear. Trimming pared 5 bases from V and 0 bases from J, leaving 11 bases between. Germline CDR1 and CDR2: SGHRS and YFSETQ. This CDR3 has 15 residues.

Of note for this clonotype: At one end, the junction sequence differs from germline, possibly due to a read error. CDR3 sequence (DNA): TGTGCTAGCAGTCCTGTGGGGTGGACTAATGAAAAACTGTTTTTT. Its translation: CASSPVGWTNEKLFF. The chain carries TRBV12-3 or TRBV12-4 and TRBJ1-4; the D is unclear. This CDR3 comprises 15 residues.

The chain joins TRBV19 to TRBJ2-1; 13 bases are a match to TRBD2. The CDR3 totals 16 residues. Per germline, CDR1 LNHDA and CDR2 SQIVND (reference sequence). Unmatched junction bases numbered 6, after V lost 5 bases and J lost 5 bases. CDR3: CASSPRGLAGNNEQFF. The CDR3 DNA is TGTGCCAGTAGTCCCCGGGGACTAGCGGGGAACAATGAGCAGTTCTTC.

This clonotype has just one count. The chain recombines TRBV12-5 with TRBJ2-1, with D unresolved. Germline V gives CDR1 LGHNT, CDR2 FRNRAP. V was trimmed by 0 bases and J by 10 bases, leaving 10 bases between them. The CDR3 runs 13 residues. This CDR3 is CASGLVLRFEQFF. The CDR3 DNA follows: TGTGCTAGTGGTTTGGTACTACGGTTCGAGCAGTTCTTC.

J is TRBJ2-7 and V is TRBV29-1; D is possibly TRBD1 or TRBD2 (5 bases each). From germline, CDR1 is SQVTM and CDR2 ANQGSEA. Trimming pared 5 bases from V and 3 bases from J, leaving 14 bases between. The CDR3 contains 13 residues. This CDR3 is CSVLGARHYEQYF. CDR3 bases: TGCAGCGTTCTCGGGGCACGACACTACGAGCAGTACTTC.

The gene calls are TRBV20-1 and TRBJ2-7; 9 bases are shared with TRBD1. The V gene's germline CDR1 is DFQATT and CDR2 SNEGSKA (reference sequence). The CDR3 runs 14 residues. Trimming at V came to 2 bases and at J to 2 bases, leaving 4 bases not matched to a gene. This CDR3 is CSARSGTGTYEQYF. CDR3 DNA sequence: TGCAGTGCTAGATCCGGGACAGGGACCTACGAGCAGTACTTC.

This clonotype was observed once. The chain employs TRBV20-1 and TRBJ2-7; 15 bases line up with TRBD2. The CDR3 contains 16 residues. The junction had 4 bases not matched to a gene; V was cut back by 1 base and J by 3 bases. Germline CDR1 is DFQATT and CDR2 is SNEGSKA (reference sequence). The CDR3 is CSARGTSGRVNYEQYF. The CDR3 coding sequence is TGCAGTGCTAGAGGGACTAGCGGGAGGGTTAACTACGAGCAGTACTTC.

This clonotype was seen a few times. This sequence joins TRBV20-1 and TRBJ2-1; possibly TRBD1 or TRBD2 for D (5 bases each). This CDR3 has 12 residues. Per the germline V gene, CDR1 is DFQATT and CDR2 is SNEGSKA (reference sequence). V lost 3 bases, J lost 10 bases, and 13 bases lay in between. The CDR3 coding sequence is TGCAGTGCTAGTGTTGGGGGAAGGGAGCAGTTCTTC. Translating it yields CSASVGGREQFF.

The J gene is TRBJ1-1, the V gene TRBV20-1; D not certain. This CDR3 has 14 amino acids. CDR1 is DFQATT, CDR2 SNEGSKA, per germline (reference sequence). Trimming removed 1 base at V and 1 base at J, with 10 bases between. The CDR3 nucleotides are TGCAGTGCTAGAGTTCTCCTCGGGAACACTGAAGCTTTCTTT. Residues: CSARVLLGNTEAFF.

This clonotype appeared a few times. The chain links TRBV12-3 or TRBV12-4 to TRBJ2-5; TRBD1 agrees at 9 bases. The CDR3 loop spans 14 amino acids. Losses at the gene ends were 5 bases for V and 5 bases for J; bases not matched to a gene: 6. The CDR3 nucleotides are TGTGCCAGCAGTCCCGGACAGGGGTTCGAGACCCAGTACTTC. This encodes CASSPGQGFETQYF.

This clonotype was seen many times. This sequence joins TRBV20-1 and TRBJ2-2; D is ambiguous. V was pared by 3 bases and J by 6 bases, with 11 bases between. Germline V gene data show CDR1 as DFQATT and CDR2 as SNEGSKA (reference sequence). The CDR3 sequence is 13 residues long. CDR3 protein: CSARADGAGELFF. CDR3 bases: TGCAGTGCTAGGGCGGATGGGGCCGGGGAGCTGTTTTTT.